This entry lists 6 T cell receptor beta chains sequenced from one sample in a study of blood T cell repertoires in COVID-19. Sequencing used immunoSEQ multiplex PCR; TCRdb keeps in-frame clones, though not all of them. This sample has 90,000 to 120,000 clones, with about three quarters found just once. The specimen sequenced was peripheral blood. The receptors derive from a man in his 70s with acute or convalescent COVID-19.

The genes are TRBV27 and TRBJ1-6; TRBD1 is a possible D gene (5 bases). Trimming stripped 6 bases from V and 14 bases from J, with 23 bases between. The CDR3 has 15 residues. Per germline, CDR1 MNHEY and CDR2 SMNVEV (reference sequence). The CDR3 region has the DNA TGTGCCAGCAGAACCGGACGACTCTCAGGGTTGACCCTCCACTTT. Its protein product is CASRTGRLSGLTLHF.

This clone was counted only a few times. The rearrangement links TRBV2 to TRBJ1-6; D is ambiguous. This CDR3 is 14 amino acids long. Germline lookup yields CDR1 SNHLY and CDR2 FYNNEI. V shed 2 bases and J shed 14 bases, with 16 bases lying between them. CDR3 DNA: TGTGCCAGCAGTGAATCCGGGTCCTCCGGATCCCTCCACTTT. Its protein product is CASSESGSSGSLHF. The full variable domain, completed using reference TRBV2 and TRBJ1-6, is EPEVTQTPSHQVTQMGQEVILRCVPISNHLYFYWYRQILGQKVEFLVSFYNNEISEKSEIFDDQFSVERPDGSNFTLKIRSTKLEDSAMYFCASSESGSSGSLHFGNGTRLTVT.

V usage is TRBV9 and J usage is TRBJ2-2; the match to TRBD2 covers 8 bases. CDR3 length: 16 residues. V lost 4 bases to trimming and J lost 7 bases; unmatched junction nucleotides: 12. The V gene's germline CDR1 is SGDLS and CDR2 YYNGEE. CDR3 region: CASSQGTSRNDGELFF. The CDR3 nucleotides read TGTGCCAGCAGCCAAGGGACTAGTAGAAACGACGGGGAGCTGTTTTTT.

This chain joins TRBV10-3 and TRBJ2-7; 7 nucleotides match TRBD1. This CDR3 comprises 14 residues. Unmatched junction bases numbered 8, after V lost 9 bases and J lost 0 bases. Germline-derived CDR1 and CDR2 are ENHRY and SYGVKD. The CDR3 region is CAIRDSPTSYEQYF. The CDR3 DNA reads TGTGCCATTCGGGACAGCCCTACCTCCTACGAGCAGTACTTC.

V and J are TRBV5-8 and TRBJ2-7, with a weak D call TRBD2 (5 bases). Trimming removed 2 bases at V and 6 bases at J, with 24 bases between. Looked up from germline, CDR1 is SGHTS and CDR2 is YDEGEE. CDR3 size: 17 residues. The CDR3 DNA reads TGTGCCAGCAGCTTTCTTAAGGCCTCCGGACTCGCCTTCGAGCAGTACTTC. This gives the protein CASSFLKASGLAFEQYF.

The chain employs TRBV4-3 and TRBJ1-5, with 7 bases that match TRBD1. CDR3 length: 15 amino acids. The ends lost 1 base at V and 4 bases at J; junction bases unmatched: 4. Germline lookup yields CDR1 LGHNA and CDR2 YSLEER. The CDR3 reads CASSQVLQGNQPQHF. The CDR3 bases are TGCGCCAGCAGCCAAGTCCTACAGGGGAATCAGCCCCAGCATTTT.